The present TCR beta chain was sequenced within a study of cytomegalovirus exposure and HLA in healthy donors. General study findings and limits: Cytomegalovirus association was listed for 164 TCR beta chains.

Note on this clone: Its antigen is unknown.

The study drew the donors from its 120-subject validation cohort, separate from the approximately 700-subject first cohort. The CDR3 loop spans 13 amino acids. CDR1 and CDR2 (germline): MRHNA, SNTAGT. The V end lost 5 bases, the J end lost 3 bases, and 8 bases lay between the germline ends. Sequencing was performed with immunoSEQ multiplex PCR; in TCRdb, only in-frame clones are kept and a portion is missing. The table shows 90,000 to 130,000 clones, with approximately 86% occurring only once. The specimen was PBMCs. The TCR sequence derives from a woman younger than 35 in good health and CMV-seronegative. The rearrangement joins TRBV6-4 to TRBJ1-5; the D is unclear. CDR3 loop: CASSSDSNQPQHF. The DNA of the CDR3 is TGTGCCAGCAGTTCTGACTCCAATCAGCCCCAGCATTTT.